Included here is one T cell receptor beta chain sequence, with context. No antigen is known for it. The CDR3 consists of 15 residues. V was shortened by 4 bases and J by 4 bases, with 14 bases between the two germline ends. CDR1 and CDR2 (germline): SEHNR, FQNEAQ (reference sequence). This sample stems from a study of T cells in Graves' hyperthyroidism and ophthalmopathy. Study conclusions and caveats: Ophthalmopathy cases were set apart from stable hyperthyroidism by a 13 V-J model. Before onset, ophthalmopathy was predicted by the model a median 6.5 months earlier. The blood repertoire included most of the expanded thyroid clonotypes above 0.001.

A patient was excluded if there was uncontrolled infection, other autoimmune disease, pregnancy or lactation. RNA transcripts provided the source from which TCR beta CDR3 regions were amplified. The primer set for the first-round RT-PCR of the TCR CDR3 was HTBI. TCRdb itself ran the multiplex PCR reads through MiXCR, one entry per CDR3 protein. The data contain around 660,000 distinct CDR3 sequences, 45% of them singletons. The sequence derives from an adult man with Graves' disease, either hyperthyroidism or ophthalmopathy (not recorded which). The sample was peripheral blood or thyroid tissue (not recorded which). This chain connects TRBV7-9 to TRBJ1-3; D perhaps matches TRBD1 (5 bases). In DNA, the CDR3 is TGTGCCAGCAGCTCTGACTGGGACTCCGGAAACACCATATATTTT. Translating gives CASSSDWDSGNTIYF.